The 21 T cell receptor beta chains below come from one sample, sequenced in a study of cytotoxic CD8 clonotypes in ibrutinib-treated CLL. Sequencing used immunoSEQ multiplex PCR; TCRdb keeps in-frame clones, though not all of them. The table includes around 310,000 clones, approximately 80% detected once. The sequencing here drew on PBMCs, taken before ibrutinib treatment. The source of these receptors is a human donor with chronic lymphocytic leukemia.

The V and J genes are TRBV7-2 and TRBJ1-2; D gene uncertain. CDR1 is SGHTA, CDR2 FQGNSA, per germline. V was trimmed by 10 bases and J by 5 bases, leaving 11 bases between them. This CDR3 spans 11 amino acids. The CDR3 loop reads CATLSLYGYTF. CDR3 bases: TGTGCCACCCTGTCTCTATATGGCTACACCTTC.

This clone was seen a few times. The chain is built from TRBV19 and TRBJ2-1; 9 bases fit TRBD1. V gave up 2 bases and J gave up 15 bases; unmatched junction bases: 5. In germline, CDR1 is LNHDA, CDR2 SQIVND (reference sequence). The CDR3 loop spans 12 amino acids. The CDR3 is CASSILGQGTFF. The CDR3 DNA reads as TGTGCCAGTAGTATATTGGGACAGGGCACGTTCTTC.

J is TRBJ2-7 and V is TRBV9; D is perhaps TRBD1 (5 bases). CDR1 is SGDLS and CDR2 is YYNGEE in the germline V gene. The CDR3 consists of 14 residues. Deletions cut 1 base from V and 0 bases from J, with 8 bases between. The CDR3 coding sequence is TGTGCCAGCAGCGTACAGGGCACCTCCTACGAGCAGTACTTC. This sequence encodes CASSVQGTSYEQYF. The entire variable domain, with the rest obtained from reference TRBV9 and TRBJ2-7, is as follows: DSGVTQTPKHLITATGQRVTLRCSPRSGDLSVYWYQQSLDQGLQFLIQYYNGEERAKGNILERFSAQQFPDLHSELNLSSLELGDSALYFCASSVQGTSYEQYFGPGTRLTVT.

V gene TRBV19 combines with J gene TRBJ2-2; 14 bases match TRBD2. This CDR3 region has 14 residues. Germline loops: CDR1 LNHDA, CDR2 SQIVND (reference sequence). Trimming took 11 bases from V and 6 from J; bases not matched to a gene: 5. The CDR3 region is CACRLAGGPGELFF. The CDR3 bases are TGTGCCTGCCGACTAGCGGGAGGGCCCGGGGAGCTGTTTTTT. The entire variable domain, with the rest obtained from reference TRBV19 and TRBJ2-2, is as follows: DGGITQSPKYLFRKEGQNVTLSCEQNLNHDAMYWYRQDPGQGLRLIYYSQIVNDFQKGDIAEGYSVSREKKESFPLTVTSAQKNPTAFYLCACRLAGGPGELFFGEGSRLTVL.

The chain is built from TRBV5-6 and TRBJ1-1, with a possible D match to TRBD1 (5 bases). Between the trimmed V and J ends, which lost 4 bases and 8 bases, there was a span of 12 bases. Per the germline V gene, CDR1 is SGHDT and CDR2 is YYEEEE. The CDR3 sequence is 12 residues long. CDR3 bases: TGTGCCAGCAGCCTCCCGCAGGGCGAAGCTTTCTTT. Encoded protein: CASSLPQGEAFF.

Written as DNA, the CDR3 is TGTGCCACCAGCAACAGGTTAACCTACGAGCAGTACTTC. Translation: CATSNRLTYEQYF. J is TRBJ2-7 and V is TRBV15, with D possibly TRBD1 on 5 matching bases. With 4 bases removed from V and 2 bases from J, the gap between germline ends came to 9 bases. This CDR3 has 13 residues. Germline V gene lookup returns CDR1 LNHNV and CDR2 YYDKDF (reference sequence). The full variable domain, in which reference TRBV15 and TRBJ2-7 provide the parts outside the CDR3, is DAMVIQNPRYQVTQFGKPVTLSCSQTLNHNVMYWYQQKSSQAPKLLFHYYDKDFNNEADTPDNFQSRRPNTSFCFLDIRSPGLGDTAMYLCATSNRLTYEQYFGPGTRLTVT.

This clone was counted between two and nine times. The V gene is TRBV5-1, the J gene TRBJ1-2, with D tentatively TRBD1 (5 bases). This CDR3 has 13 residues. The V end lost 5 bases, the J end lost 8 bases, and 16 bases lay between the germline ends. Germline CDR1 is SGHRS and CDR2 is YFSETQ. This CDR3 reads CASRLGQGGGYTF. The CDR3 nucleotides are TGCGCCAGCAGGTTAGGGCAGGGTGGAGGCTACACCTTC. The full variable domain, completed using reference TRBV5-1 and TRBJ1-2, is KAGVTQTPRYLIKTRGQQVTLSCSPISGHRSVSWYQQTPGQGLQFLFEYFSETQRNKGNFPGRFSGRQFSNSRSEMNVSTLELGDSALYLCASRLGQGGGYTFGSGTRLTVV.

This clone was seen a few times. The gene calls are TRBV5-6 and TRBJ2-7; perhaps D is TRBD1 or TRBD2 (5 bases each). V was pared by 3 bases and J by 4 bases, with 8 bases between. The CDR3 totals 12 residues. Per germline, CDR1 SGHDT and CDR2 YYEEEE. The CDR3: CASSSRGYEQYF. The CDR3 DNA follows: TGTGCCAGCAGCTCGAGGGGATACGAGCAGTACTTC.

This clone was counted a few times. CDR3 region: CASSLVRINEAFF. Here the CDR3 DNA reads TGTGCCAGCAGCTTAGTACGGATTAATGAAGCTTTCTTT. The chain employs TRBV7-2 and TRBJ1-1; D gene unclear. Trimming shortened V by 1 base and J by 7 bases, and 10 bases separated the two germline ends. The CDR3 is 13 amino acids. CDR1 is SGHTA, CDR2 FQGNSA, per germline.

The chain combines TRBV19 with TRBJ1-5; D is uncertain. V shed 4 bases and J shed 2 bases, with 15 bases lying between them. Germline lookup yields CDR1 LNHDA and CDR2 SQIVND (reference sequence). CDR3 length: 16 amino acids. CDR3 sequence: CASSTDPGRGNQPQHF. The CDR3 DNA reads as TGTGCCAGTAGTACAGACCCGGGTCGGGGCAATCAGCCCCAGCATTTT.

CDR3 sequence (DNA): TGTGCCAGCAGTGAGGGCCCCAGGGGAACAACTGAAGCTTTCTTT. It yields the protein CASSEGPRGTTEAFF. The rearrangement joins TRBV2 to TRBJ1-1; TRBD1 might be the D (6 bases). Between the trimmed V and J ends, which lost 3 bases and 5 bases, there was a span of 16 bases. This CDR3 spans 15 amino acids. In germline, CDR1 is SNHLY, CDR2 FYNNEI.

CDR3 loop: CASSKRAGGADTQYF. As DNA, the CDR3 is TGTGCCAGCAGCAAAAGGGCAGGGGGAGCAGATACGCAGTATTTT. The rearrangement joins TRBV11-2 to TRBJ2-3, with 7 bases lining up with TRBD1. The CDR3 contains 15 residues. V shed 5 bases, J shed 4 bases, and the junction held 9 bases outside the gene matches. Germline assignment: CDR1 SGHAT and CDR2 FQNNGV.

The chain is built from TRBV27 and TRBJ1-1, with D perhaps matching TRBD1 (6 bases). This CDR3 spans 13 amino acids. The V gene lost 6 bases and the J gene lost 3 bases, with 11 bases spanning the gap. CDR1 and CDR2 (germline): MNHEY, SMNVEV (reference sequence). CDR3 loop: CASRSGQYTEAFF. The CDR3 DNA sequence: TGTGCCAGCAGATCCGGACAGTACACTGAAGCTTTCTTT.

V gene TRBV27 combines with J gene TRBJ2-1; tentative D call: TRBD2 (5 bases). V was shortened by 2 bases and J by 8 bases, with 13 bases between the two germline ends. The CDR3 runs 14 residues. Germline assignment: CDR1 MNHEY and CDR2 SMNVEV (reference sequence). As DNA, the CDR3 is TGTGCCAGCAGTTTACCGGCTACCGGGGATGAGCAGTTCTTC. Its protein is CASSLPATGDEQFF.

The chain recombines TRBV15 with TRBJ2-7, with 7 bases lining up with TRBD2. This CDR3 spans 14 amino acids. With V trimmed by 3 bases and J by 2 bases, 4 bases remained unmatched. From germline, CDR1 is LNHNV and CDR2 YYDKDF (reference sequence). CDR3 sequence: CATSRPGLAYEQYF. DNA for the CDR3: TGTGCCACCAGCAGGCCCGGACTAGCCTACGAGCAGTACTTC.

This chain links TRBV30 with TRBJ1-2, with 8 bases matching TRBD1. The CDR3 extends over 14 amino acids. Germline lookup yields CDR1 GTSNPN and CDR2 SVGIG (reference sequence). Trimming cost V 2 bases and J 4 bases; bases outside gene matches: 6. The CDR3 coding sequence is TGTGCCTGGAGTACAGGGGGGTTTTCCTATGGCTACACCTTC. Translating it yields CAWSTGGFSYGYTF.

This clone was counted a few times. This chain joins TRBV10-1 and TRBJ2-7, with 11 bases lining up with TRBD2. CDR3 length equals 13 residues. The V and J ends lost 2 bases and 7 bases, in that order; junction bases with no gene match: 1. Germline lookup yields CDR1 WNHNN and CDR2 SYGVQD (reference sequence). CDR3 in DNA: TGCGCCAGCAGTGAGCGACTAGCGGGAGAGCAGTACTTC. Translating gives CASSERLAGEQYF.

The chain is built from TRBV4-3 and TRBJ2-1, with D perhaps matching TRBD2 (6 bases). The germline V gene has CDR1 LGHNA and CDR2 YSLEER. The germline V and J ends were trimmed by 0 bases and 0 bases, with 18 bases remaining between them. This CDR3 has 19 amino acids. CDR3 sequence: CASSQDQVTGSISYNEQFF. The CDR3 DNA sequence: TGCGCCAGCAGCCAAGATCAGGTGACCGGGAGTATCTCCTACAATGAGCAGTTCTTC.

As for this clone: Other DNA sequences from this sample encode an identical CDR3 as well. The rearrangement uses TRBV5-1 and TRBJ1-1, with D maybe TRBD1 (6 bases). The germline gives CDR1 SGHRS, CDR2 YFSETQ. The CDR3 loop spans 17 amino acids. V shed 2 bases and J shed 5 bases, with 22 bases lying between them. DNA of the CDR3: TGCGCCAGCAGCTTTGGGGACTTAGCCACAGGGCGGACTGAAGCTTTCTTT. Protein product: CASSFGDLATGRTEAFF.

This chain links TRBV6-5 with TRBJ1-2; D possibly corresponds to TRBD1 (5 bases). Germline V gives CDR1 MNHEY, CDR2 SVGAGI. The germline V and J ends were trimmed by 5 bases and 1 base, with 11 bases remaining between them. The CDR3 extends over 14 amino acids. CDR3 residues: CASSNRRVNYGYTF. The DNA of the CDR3 is TGTGCCAGCAGTAACAGGCGAGTTAACTATGGCTACACCTTC.

The rearrangement links TRBV13 to TRBJ1-2; 8 nucleotides line up with TRBD1. Germline CDR1 and CDR2: PRHDT and FYEKMQ (reference sequence). This CDR3 comprises 14 residues. The trim removed 5 bases at V and 4 bases at J, leaving 6 bases unmatched. Here the CDR3 reads CASSTGTGGYGYTF. The CDR3 nucleotides read TGTGCCAGCAGCACAGGCACAGGGGGCTATGGCTACACCTTC. Full variable domain (outside the CDR3, taken from reference TRBV13 and TRBJ1-2): AAGVIQSPRHLIKEKRETATLKCYPIPRHDTVYWYQQGPGQDPQFLISFYEKMQSDKGSIPDRFSAQQFSDYHSELNMSSLELGDSALYFCASSTGTGGYGYTFGSGTRLTVV.